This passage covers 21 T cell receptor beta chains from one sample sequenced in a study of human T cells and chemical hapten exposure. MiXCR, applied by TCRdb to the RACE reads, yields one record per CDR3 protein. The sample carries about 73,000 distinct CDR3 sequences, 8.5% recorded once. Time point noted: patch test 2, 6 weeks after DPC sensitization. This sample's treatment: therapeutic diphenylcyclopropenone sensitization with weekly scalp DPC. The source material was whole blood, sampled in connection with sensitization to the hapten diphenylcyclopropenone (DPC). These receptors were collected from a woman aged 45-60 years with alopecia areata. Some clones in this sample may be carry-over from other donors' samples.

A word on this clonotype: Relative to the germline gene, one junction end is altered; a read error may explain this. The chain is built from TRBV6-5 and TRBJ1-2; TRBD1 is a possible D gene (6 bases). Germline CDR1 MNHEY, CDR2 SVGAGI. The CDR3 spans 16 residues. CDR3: CASSYGGHSTDYSYTF. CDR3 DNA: TGTGCCAGCAGTTACGGGGGACACTCTACGGACTATAGCTACACCTTC.

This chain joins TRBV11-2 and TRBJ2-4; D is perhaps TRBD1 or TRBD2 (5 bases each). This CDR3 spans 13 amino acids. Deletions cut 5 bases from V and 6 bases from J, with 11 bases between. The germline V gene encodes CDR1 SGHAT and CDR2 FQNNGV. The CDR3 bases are TGTGCCAGCAGCCGGGACGGAGGAAACATTCAGTACTTC. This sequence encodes CASSRDGGNIQYF.

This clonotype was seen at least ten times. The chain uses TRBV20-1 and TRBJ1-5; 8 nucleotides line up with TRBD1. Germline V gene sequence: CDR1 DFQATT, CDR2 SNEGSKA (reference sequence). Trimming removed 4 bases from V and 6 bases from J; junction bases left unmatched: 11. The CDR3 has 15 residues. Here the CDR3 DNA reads TGCAGTGCTACTAGGGGTCAGGGGGCTACTCAGCCCCAGCATTTT. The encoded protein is CSATRGQGATQPQHF.

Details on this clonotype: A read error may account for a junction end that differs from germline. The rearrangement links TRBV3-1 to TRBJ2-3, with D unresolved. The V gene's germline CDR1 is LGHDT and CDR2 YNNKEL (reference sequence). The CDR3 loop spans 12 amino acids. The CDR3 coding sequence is TGTGCCAGCAGCCAGGCCGGGTCCATCTGTCATTTT. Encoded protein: CASSQAGSICHF.

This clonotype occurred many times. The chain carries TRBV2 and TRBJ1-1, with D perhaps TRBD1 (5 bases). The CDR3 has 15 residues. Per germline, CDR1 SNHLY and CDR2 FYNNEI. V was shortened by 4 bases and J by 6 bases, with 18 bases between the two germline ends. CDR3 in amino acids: CASSGSGGGQAEAFF. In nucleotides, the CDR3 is TGTGCCAGCAGTGGATCGGGGGGGGGTCAGGCTGAAGCTTTCTTT. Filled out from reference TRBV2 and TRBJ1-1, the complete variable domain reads EPEVTQTPSHQVTQMGQEVILRCVPISNHLYFYWYRQILGQKVEFLVSFYNNEISEKSEIFDDQFSVERPDGSNFTLKIRSTKLEDSAMYFCASSGSGGGQAEAFFGQGTRLTVV.

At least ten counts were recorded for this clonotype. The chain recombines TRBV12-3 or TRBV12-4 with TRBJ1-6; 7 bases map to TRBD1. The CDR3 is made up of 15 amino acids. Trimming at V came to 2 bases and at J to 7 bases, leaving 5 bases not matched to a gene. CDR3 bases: TGTGCCAGCAGTTTACAGGGGGAGGTGAATTCACCCCTCCACTTT. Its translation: CASSLQGEVNSPLHF.

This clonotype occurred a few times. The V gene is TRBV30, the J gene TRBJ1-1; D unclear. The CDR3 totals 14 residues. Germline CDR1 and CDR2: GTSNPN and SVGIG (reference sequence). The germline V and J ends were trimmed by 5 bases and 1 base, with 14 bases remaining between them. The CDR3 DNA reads TGTGCCTGGGGGGTTAAGGGAAGGAACACTGAAGCTTTCTTT. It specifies CAWGVKGRNTEAFF.

The CDR3 is CASSFPGHRSPLHF. The CDR3 coding sequence is TGTGCCAGCAGTTTCCCGGGACACCGCTCACCCCTCCACTTT. V usage is TRBV6-2 or TRBV6-3 and J usage is TRBJ1-6, with D possibly matching TRBD1 (6 bases). Germline-derived CDR1 and CDR2 are MNHEY and SVGEGT. This CDR3 contains 14 residues. The V gene lost 4 bases and the J gene lost 10 bases, with 14 bases spanning the gap.

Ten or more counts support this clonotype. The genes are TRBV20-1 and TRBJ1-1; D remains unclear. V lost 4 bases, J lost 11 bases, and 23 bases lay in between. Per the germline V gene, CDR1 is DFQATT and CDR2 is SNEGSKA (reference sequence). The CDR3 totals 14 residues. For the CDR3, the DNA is TGCAGTGCTAATGGTGAGGGCTCAGGACTTCCGGCTTTCTTT. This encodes CSANGEGSGLPAFF.

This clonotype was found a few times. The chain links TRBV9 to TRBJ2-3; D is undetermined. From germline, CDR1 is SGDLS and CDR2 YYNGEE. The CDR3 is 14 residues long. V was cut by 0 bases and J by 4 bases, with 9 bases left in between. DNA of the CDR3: TGTGCCAGCAGCGTAGGACTCCCCGCAGATACGCAGTATTTT. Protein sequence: CASSVGLPADTQYF.

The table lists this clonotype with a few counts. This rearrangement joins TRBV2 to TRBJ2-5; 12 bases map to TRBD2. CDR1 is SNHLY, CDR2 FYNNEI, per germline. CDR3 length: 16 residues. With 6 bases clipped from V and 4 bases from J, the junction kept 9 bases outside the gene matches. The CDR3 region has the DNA TGTGCCAGCAGGAGGGACCTAGCGGGGGGGCGAGAGACCCAGTACTTC. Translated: CASRRDLAGGRETQYF.

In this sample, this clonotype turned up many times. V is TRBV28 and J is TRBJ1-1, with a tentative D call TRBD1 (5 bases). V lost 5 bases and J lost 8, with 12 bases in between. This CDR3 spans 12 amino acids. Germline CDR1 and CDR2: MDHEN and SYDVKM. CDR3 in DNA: TGTGCCAGCAGTCTCCCGGCAGGGGAAGCTTTCTTT. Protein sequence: CASSLPAGEAFF. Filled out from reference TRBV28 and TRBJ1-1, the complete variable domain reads DVKVTQSSRYLVKRTGEKVFLECVQDMDHENMFWYRQDPGLGLRLIYFSYDVKMKEKGDIPEGYSVSREKKERFSLILESASTNQTSMYLCASSLPAGEAFFGQGTRLTVV.

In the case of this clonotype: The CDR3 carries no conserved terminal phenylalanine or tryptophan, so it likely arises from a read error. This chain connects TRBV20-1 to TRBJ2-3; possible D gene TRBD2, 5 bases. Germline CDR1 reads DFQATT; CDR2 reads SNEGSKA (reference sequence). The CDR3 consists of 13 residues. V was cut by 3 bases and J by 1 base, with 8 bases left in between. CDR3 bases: TGCAGTGCTAGGGCGGAGGGCACAGATACGCAGTATTTA. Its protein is CSARAEGTDTQYL.

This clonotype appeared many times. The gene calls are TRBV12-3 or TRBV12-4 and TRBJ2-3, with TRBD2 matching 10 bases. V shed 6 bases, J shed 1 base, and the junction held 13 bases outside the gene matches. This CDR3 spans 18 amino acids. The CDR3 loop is CASSQIAGGMRGTDTQYF. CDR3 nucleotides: TGTGCCAGCAGCCAGATAGCGGGAGGCATGAGAGGCACAGATACGCAGTATTTT.

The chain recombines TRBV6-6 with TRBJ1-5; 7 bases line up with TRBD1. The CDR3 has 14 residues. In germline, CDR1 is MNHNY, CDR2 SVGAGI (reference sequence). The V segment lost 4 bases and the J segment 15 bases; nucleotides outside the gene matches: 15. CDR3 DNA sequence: TGTGCCAGCAGTTCCGAATCACAGGGGAGGGATCGGCATTTT. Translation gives CASSSESQGRDRHF.

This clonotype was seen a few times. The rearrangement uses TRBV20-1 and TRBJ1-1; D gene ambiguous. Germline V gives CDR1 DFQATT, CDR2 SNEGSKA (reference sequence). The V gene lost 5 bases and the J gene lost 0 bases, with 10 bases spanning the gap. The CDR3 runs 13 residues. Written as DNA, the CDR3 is TGCAGTGCTTCCGCCGGGATGAACACTGAAGCTTTCTTT. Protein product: CSASAGMNTEAFF.

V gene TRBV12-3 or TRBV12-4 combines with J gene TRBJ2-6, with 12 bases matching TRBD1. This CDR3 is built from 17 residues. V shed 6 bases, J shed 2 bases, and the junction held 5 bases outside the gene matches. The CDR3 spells CASSRDRGRPGANVLTF. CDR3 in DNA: TGTGCCAGCAGCCGGGACAGGGGGCGACCTGGGGCCAACGTCCTGACTTTC.

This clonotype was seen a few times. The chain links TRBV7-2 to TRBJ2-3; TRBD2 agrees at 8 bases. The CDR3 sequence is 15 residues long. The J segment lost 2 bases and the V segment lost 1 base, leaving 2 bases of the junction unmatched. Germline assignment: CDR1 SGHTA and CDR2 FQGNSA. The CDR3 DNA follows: TGTGCCAGCAGCTTAGGCGGGGGGATCACAGATACGCAGTATTTT. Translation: CASSLGGGITDTQYF.

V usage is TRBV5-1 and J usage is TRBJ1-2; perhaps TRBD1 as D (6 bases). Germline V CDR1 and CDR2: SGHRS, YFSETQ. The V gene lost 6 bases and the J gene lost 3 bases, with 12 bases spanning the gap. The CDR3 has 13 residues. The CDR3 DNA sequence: TGCGCCAGCACCCCAGGACAGTACTATGGCTACACCTTC. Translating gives CASTPGQYYGYTF. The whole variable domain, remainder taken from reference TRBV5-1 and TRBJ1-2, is KAGVTQTPRYLIKTRGQQVTLSCSPISGHRSVSWYQQTPGQGLQFLFEYFSETQRNKGNFPGRFSGRQFSNSRSEMNVSTLELGDSALYLCASTPGQYYGYTFGSGTRLTVV.

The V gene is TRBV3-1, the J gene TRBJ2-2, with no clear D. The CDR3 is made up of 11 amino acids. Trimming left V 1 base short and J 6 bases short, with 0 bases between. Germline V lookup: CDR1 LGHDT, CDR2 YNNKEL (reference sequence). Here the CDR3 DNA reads TGTGCCAGCAGCCAAGCCGGGGAGCTGTTTTTT. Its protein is CASSQAGELFF. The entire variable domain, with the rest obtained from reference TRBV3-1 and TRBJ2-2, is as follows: DTAVSQTPKYLVTQMGNDKSIKCEQNLGHDTMYWYKQDSKKFLKIMFSYNNKELIINETVPNRFSPKSPDKAHLNLHINSLELGDSAVYFCASSQAGELFFGEGSRLTVL.

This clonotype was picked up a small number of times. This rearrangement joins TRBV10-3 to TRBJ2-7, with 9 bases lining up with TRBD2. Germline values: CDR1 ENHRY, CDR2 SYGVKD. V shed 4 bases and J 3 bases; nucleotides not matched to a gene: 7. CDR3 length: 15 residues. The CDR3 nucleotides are TGTGCCATCAGTGTGCGAGCGGGGGGTTTCTACGAGCAGTACTTC. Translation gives CAISVRAGGFYEQYF.